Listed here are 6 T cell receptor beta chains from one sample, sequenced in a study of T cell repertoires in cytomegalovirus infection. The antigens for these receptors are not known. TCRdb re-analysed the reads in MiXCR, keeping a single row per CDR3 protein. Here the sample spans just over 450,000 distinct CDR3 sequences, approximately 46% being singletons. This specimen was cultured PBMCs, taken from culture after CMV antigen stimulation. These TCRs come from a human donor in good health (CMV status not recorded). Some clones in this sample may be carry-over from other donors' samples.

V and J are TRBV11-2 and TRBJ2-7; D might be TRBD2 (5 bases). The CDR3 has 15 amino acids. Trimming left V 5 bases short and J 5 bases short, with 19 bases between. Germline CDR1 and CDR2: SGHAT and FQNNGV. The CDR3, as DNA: TGTGCCAGCAGCCTCGACTCGGGATTCCTGGACGAGCAGTACTTC. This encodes CASSLDSGFLDEQYF. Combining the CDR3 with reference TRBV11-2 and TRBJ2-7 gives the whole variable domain EAGVAQSPRYKIIEKRQSVAFWCNPISGHATLYWYQQILGQGPKLLIQFQNNGVVDDSQLPKDRFSAERLKGVDSTLKIQPAKLEDSAVYLCASSLDSGFLDEQYFGPGTRLTVT.

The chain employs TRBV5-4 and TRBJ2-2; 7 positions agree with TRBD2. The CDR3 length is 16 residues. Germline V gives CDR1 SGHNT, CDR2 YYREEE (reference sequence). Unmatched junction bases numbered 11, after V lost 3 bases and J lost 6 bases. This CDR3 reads CASSSRTAGVAGELFF. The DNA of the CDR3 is TGTGCCAGCAGCTCGAGGACGGCGGGGGTAGCCGGGGAGCTGTTTTTT.

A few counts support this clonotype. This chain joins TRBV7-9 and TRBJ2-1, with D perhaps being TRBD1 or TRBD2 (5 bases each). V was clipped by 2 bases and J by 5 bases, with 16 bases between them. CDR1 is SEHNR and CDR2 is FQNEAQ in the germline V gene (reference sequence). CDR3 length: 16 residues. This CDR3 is CASSLSAGKGHNEQFF. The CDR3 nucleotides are TGTGCCAGCAGCTTATCCGCAGGGAAGGGACACAATGAGCAGTTCTTC.

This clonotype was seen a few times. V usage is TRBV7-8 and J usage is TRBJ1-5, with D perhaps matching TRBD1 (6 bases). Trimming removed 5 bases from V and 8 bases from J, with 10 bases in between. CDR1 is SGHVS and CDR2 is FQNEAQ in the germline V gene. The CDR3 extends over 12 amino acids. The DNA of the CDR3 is TGTGCCAGCAGCCCCGAGGGGGAGCCCCAGCATTTT. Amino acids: CASSPEGEPQHF.

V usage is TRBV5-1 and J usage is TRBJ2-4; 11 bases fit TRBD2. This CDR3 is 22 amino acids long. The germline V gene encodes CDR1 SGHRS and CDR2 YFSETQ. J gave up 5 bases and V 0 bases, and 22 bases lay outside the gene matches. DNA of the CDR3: TGCGCCAGCAGCTTGGAAGAGACTAGCGGGGCGGAGGGACTAGTAGGCGAAAACATTCAGTACTTC. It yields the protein CASSLEETSGAEGLVGENIQYF. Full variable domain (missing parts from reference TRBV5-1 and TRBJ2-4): KAGVTQTPRYLIKTRGQQVTLSCSPISGHRSVSWYQQTPGQGLQFLFEYFSETQRNKGNFPGRFSGRQFSNSRSEMNVSTLELGDSALYLCASSLEETSGAEGLVGENIQYFGAGTRLSVL.

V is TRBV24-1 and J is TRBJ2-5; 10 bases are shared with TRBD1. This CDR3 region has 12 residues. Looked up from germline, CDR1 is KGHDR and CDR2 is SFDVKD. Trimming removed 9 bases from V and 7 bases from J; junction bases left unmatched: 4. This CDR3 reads CATGQGDRTQYF. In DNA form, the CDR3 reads TGTGCCACCGGACAGGGGGATAGGACCCAGTACTTC.